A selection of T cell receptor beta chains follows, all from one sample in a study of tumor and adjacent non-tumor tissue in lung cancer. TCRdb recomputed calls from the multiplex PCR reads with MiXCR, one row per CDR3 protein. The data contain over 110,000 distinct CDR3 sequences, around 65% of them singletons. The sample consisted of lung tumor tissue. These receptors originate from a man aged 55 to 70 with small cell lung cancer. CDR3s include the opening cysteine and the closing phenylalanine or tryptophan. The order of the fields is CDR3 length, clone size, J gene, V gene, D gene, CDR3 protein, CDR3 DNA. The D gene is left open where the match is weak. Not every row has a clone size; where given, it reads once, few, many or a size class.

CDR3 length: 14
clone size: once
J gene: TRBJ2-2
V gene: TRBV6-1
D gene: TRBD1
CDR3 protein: CASSEGGFQGEMFF
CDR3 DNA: TGTGCCAGCAGTGAAGGAGGGTTTCAGGGGGAGATGTTTTTT

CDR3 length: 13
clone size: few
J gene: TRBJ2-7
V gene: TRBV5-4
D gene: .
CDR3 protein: CASSRDISYEQYF
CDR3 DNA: TGTGCCAGCAGCAGGGACATCTCCTACGAGCAGTACTTC

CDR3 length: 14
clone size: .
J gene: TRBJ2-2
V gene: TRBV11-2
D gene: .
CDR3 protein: CTSSHWGPAGELFF
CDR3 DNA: TGTACCAGCAGCCACTGGGGGCCAGCCGGGGAGCTGTTTTTT

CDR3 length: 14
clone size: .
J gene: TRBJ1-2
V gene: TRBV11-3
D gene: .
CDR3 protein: CASSRGAGFDGYIF
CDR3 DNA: TGTGCCAGCAGCCGAGGGGCAGGGTTTGACGGCTACATCTTC

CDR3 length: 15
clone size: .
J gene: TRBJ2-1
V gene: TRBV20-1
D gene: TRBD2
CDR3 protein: CSALGLAGAYNEQLF
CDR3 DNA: TGCAGTGCTCTTGGCCTAGCGGGAGCCTACAATGAGCAGCTCTTC

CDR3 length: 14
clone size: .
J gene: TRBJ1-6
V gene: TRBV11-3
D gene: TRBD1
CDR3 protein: CASNGQGNNSPLHF
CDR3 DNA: TGTGCTAGCAATGGACAGGGTAATAATTCACCCCTCCACTTT

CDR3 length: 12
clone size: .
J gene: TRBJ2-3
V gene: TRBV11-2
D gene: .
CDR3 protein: CAGSPTVGTQYF
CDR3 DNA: TGTGCCGGCAGCCCTACGGTAGGTACGCAGTATTTT

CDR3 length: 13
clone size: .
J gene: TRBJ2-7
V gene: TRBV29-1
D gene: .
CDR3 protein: CSADRGSGYEQYF
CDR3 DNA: TGCAGTGCCGATAGGGGGAGTGGGTACGAGCAGTACTTC

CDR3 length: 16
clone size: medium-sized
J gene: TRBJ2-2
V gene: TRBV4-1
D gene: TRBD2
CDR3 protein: CASSRLAGDGTGELFF
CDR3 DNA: TGCGCCAGCAGCAGACTAGCGGGAGATGGGACCGGGGAGCTGTTTTTT

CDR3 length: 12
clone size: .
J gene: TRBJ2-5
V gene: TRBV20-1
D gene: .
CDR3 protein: CSARGYHGTQYF
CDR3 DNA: TGCAGTGCTAGGGGGTACCATGGGACCCAGTACTTC

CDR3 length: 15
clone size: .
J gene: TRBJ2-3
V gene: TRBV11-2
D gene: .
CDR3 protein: CASSLGLVGTDTQYF
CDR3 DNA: TGTGCCAGCAGCTTGGGACTGGTGGGCACAGATACGCAGTATTTT

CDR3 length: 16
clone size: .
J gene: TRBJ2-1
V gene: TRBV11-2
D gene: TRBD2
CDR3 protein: CASSSDSGRAHNEQFF
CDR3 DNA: TGTGCCAGCAGCTCAGATAGCGGGAGGGCCCATAATGAGCAGTTCTTC

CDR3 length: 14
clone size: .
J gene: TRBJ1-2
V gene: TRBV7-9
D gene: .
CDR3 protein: CASSFTGISDGYTF
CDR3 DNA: TGTGCCAGCAGCTTCACAGGGATTAGTGATGGCTACACCTTC

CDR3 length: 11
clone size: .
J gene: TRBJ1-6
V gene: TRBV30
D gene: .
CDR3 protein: CAWSENSPLHF
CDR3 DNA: TGTGCCTGGAGTGAGAATTCACCCCTCCACTTT

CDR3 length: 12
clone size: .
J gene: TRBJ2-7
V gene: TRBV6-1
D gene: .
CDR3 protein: CASRDGADEQYF
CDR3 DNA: TGTGCCAGCAGGGACGGAGCCGATGAGCAGTACTTC

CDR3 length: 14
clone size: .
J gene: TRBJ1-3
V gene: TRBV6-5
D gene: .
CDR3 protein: CASSPDHSGNTTCF
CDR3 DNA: TGTGCCAGCAGTCCAGACCACTCTGGAAACACCACATGTTTT

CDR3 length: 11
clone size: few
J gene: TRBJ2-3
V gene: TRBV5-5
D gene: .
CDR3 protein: CASSFGDTQYF
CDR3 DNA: TGTGCCAGCAGCTTCGGAGATACGCAGTATTTT

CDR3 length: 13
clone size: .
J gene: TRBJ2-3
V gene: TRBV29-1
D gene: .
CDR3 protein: CSVDATVADTQYF
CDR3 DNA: TGCAGCGTTGATGCCACGGTCGCAGATACGCAGTATTTT

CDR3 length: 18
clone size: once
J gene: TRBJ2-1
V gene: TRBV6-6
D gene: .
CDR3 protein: CASSYSTWSGSGYNEQFF
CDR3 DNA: TGTGCCAGCAGTTACTCGACTTGGAGCGGAAGCGGCTACAATGAGCAGTTCTTC

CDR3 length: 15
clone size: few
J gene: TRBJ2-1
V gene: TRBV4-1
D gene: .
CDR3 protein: CASSQGVNSYNEQFF
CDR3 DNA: TGCGCCAGCAGCCAAGGGGTCAACTCCTACAATGAGCAGTTCTTC

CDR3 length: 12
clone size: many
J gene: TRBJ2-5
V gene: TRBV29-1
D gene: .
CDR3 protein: CSVWGKGETQYF
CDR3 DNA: TGCAGCGTGTGGGGGAAAGGGGAGACCCAGTACTTC

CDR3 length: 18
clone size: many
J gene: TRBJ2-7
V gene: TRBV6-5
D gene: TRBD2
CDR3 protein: CASSYSLGGNPLSYEQYF
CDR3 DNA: TGTGCCAGCAGTTACTCATTGGGAGGGAATCCTCTCTCCTACGAGCAGTACTTC

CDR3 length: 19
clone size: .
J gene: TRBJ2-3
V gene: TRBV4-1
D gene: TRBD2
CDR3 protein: CASSPPPTGGGLWSDTQYF
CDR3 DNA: TGCGCCAGCAGCCCACCACCCACGGGGGGGGGATTATGGTCCGATACGCAGTATTTT

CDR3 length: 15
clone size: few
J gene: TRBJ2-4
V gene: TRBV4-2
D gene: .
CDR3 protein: CASSQGLLGKNIQYF
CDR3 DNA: TGTGCCAGCAGCCAAGGACTGTTAGGCAAAAACATTCAGTACTTC

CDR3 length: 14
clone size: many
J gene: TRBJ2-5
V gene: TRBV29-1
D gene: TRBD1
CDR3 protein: CSVGGDRGMETQYF
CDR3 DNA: TGCAGCGTCGGGGGTGACAGGGGGATGGAGACCCAGTACTTC

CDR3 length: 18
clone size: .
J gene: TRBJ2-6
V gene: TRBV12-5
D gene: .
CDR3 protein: CASGFPTSRQSGANVLTF
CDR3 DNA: TGTGCTAGTGGTTTCCCGACCTCCCGACAGTCTGGGGCCAACGTCCTGACTTTC

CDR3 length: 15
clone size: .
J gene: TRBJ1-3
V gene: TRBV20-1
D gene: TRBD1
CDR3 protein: CSAGIGDRGLGTIYF
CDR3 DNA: TGCAGTGCTGGAATCGGGGACAGGGGGCTTGGCACCATATATTTT

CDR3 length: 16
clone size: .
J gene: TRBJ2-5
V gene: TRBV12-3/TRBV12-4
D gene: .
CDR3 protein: CASSSNLIRGGETQYF
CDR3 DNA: TGTGCCAGCAGTTCGAATCTGATCCGAGGGGGAGAGACCCAGTACTTC

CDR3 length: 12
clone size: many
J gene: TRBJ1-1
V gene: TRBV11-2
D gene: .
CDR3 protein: CASSRVKSEAFF
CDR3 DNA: TGTGCCAGCAGCCGAGTGAAAAGCGAAGCTTTCTTT

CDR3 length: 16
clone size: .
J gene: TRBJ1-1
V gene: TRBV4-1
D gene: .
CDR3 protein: CASSQDLVAVNTEAFF
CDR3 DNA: TGCGCCAGCAGCCAAGATTTAGTGGCGGTGAACACTGAAGCTTTCTTT

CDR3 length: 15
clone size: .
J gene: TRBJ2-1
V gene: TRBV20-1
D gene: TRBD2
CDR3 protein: CSVLPTSGMIGEQFF
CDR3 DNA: TGCAGTGTTCTTCCGACTAGCGGGATGATCGGTGAGCAGTTTTTC

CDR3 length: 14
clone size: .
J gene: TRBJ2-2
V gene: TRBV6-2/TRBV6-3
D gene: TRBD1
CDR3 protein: CASKRTGSTGELFF
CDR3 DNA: TGTGCCAGCAAGAGGACAGGGTCCACCGGGGAGCTGTTTTTT

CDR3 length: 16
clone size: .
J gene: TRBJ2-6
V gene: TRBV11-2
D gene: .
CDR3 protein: CTSGSSARSGANVLTF
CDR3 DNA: TGTACCAGCGGCTCGTCAGCCAGATCTGGGGCCAACGTCCTGACTTTC

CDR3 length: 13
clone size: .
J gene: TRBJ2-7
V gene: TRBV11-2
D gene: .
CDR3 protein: CASSPVSACEQYF
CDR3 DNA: TGTGCCAGCAGCCCCGTGTCAGCCTGCGAGCAGTACTTT

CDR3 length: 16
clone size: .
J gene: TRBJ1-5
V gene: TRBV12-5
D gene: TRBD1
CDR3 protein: CASGDLRDSDNQPQHF
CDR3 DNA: TGTGCTAGTGGTGATTTGAGGGACAGCGACAATCAGCCCCAGCATTTT

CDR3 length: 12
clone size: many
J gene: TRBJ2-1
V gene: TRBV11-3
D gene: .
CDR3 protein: CASSSRGDEQFF
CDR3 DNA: TGTGCCAGCAGCTCTAGGGGGGATGAGCAGTTCTTC

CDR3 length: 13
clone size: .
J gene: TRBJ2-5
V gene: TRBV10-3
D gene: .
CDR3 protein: CAASVQGRETQYF
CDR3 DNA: TGTGCCGCCTCCGTACAGGGACGAGAGACCCAGTACTTC

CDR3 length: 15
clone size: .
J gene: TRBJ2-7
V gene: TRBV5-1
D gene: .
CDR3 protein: CASSSLWGYSYEQYF
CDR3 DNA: TGCGCCAGCAGCTCCCTCTGGGGGTACTCCTACGAGCAGTACTTC

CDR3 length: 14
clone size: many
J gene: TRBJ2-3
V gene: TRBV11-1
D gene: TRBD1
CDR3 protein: CASSIATGADTQYF
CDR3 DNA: TGTGCCAGCAGCATAGCTACAGGGGCTGATACGCAGTATTTT

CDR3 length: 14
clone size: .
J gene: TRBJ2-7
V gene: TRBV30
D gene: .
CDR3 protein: CAWSVRPRSYEQYF
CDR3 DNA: TGTGCCTGGAGTGTAAGGCCACGCTCCTACGAGCAGTACTTC

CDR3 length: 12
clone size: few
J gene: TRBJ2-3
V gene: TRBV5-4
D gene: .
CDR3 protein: CASSSNTDTQYF
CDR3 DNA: TGTGCCAGCAGCTCAAACACAGATACGCAGTATTTT

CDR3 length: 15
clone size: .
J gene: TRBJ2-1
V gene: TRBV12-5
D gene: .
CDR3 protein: CASGLGGASYSEQFF
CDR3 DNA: TGTGCTAGTGGTTTGGGGGGGGCCTCCTACAGTGAGCAGTTCTTC

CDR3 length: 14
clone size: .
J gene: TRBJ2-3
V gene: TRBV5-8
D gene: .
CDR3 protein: CASSFSNGTDTQYF
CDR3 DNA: TGTGCCAGCAGCTTTTCTAACGGCACAGATACGCAGTATTTT

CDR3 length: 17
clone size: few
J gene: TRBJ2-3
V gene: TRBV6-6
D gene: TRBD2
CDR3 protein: CVSSYSVGGPGSDTQYF
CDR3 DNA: TGTGTCAGCAGTTACTCAGTGGGAGGGCCAGGGTCAGATACGCAGTATTTT